This T cell receptor beta chain was obtained from a study of blood T cell repertoires in COVID-19. Study-wide background: The analysed material was cDNA or gDNA that came from T cells, B-cell-depleted T cells, or PBMCs.

V lost 7 bases and J lost 7, with 23 bases in between. CDR1 and CDR2 (germline): WNHNN, SYGVQD (reference sequence). The CDR3 runs 16 residues. Recovered status applied to Cohort 3 donors who had two consecutive negative PCRs. It also applied to those with clearance or with symptom resolution. TCRdb's copy holds only in-frame clones and misses some; the assay was immunoSEQ multiplex PCR. Of roughly 450,000 clones in the sample, 90% were seen once. Material for sequencing was PBMCs or T cells enriched from blood (not recorded which). The sequence derives from a man aged 18 to 30 who had recovered from COVID-19. The chain uses TRBV10-1 and TRBJ2-1; maybe TRBD2 (5 bases). The CDR3 loop is CASIGRGLGNNNEQFF. In DNA form, the CDR3 reads TGCGCCAGCATCGGACGGGGATTAGGCAATAATAATGAGCAGTTCTTC.